A selection of T cell receptor beta chains follows, all from one sample in a study of blood T cells in healthy people across ages. A single record per CDR3 protein comes from TCRdb applying MiXCR to the 5' RACE reads. This sample has over a million distinct CDR3 sequences, with approximately 59% found just once. The sample consisted of blood. Receptors originate from a man younger than 30 in good health. Both conserved end residues are part of each CDR3. A D gene is named only where the DNA matches it firmly. The size field is filled for only some rows; it gives once, few, many or a size class.

d_gene: NA; abundance: NA; j_gene: TRBJ2-7; len: 17; v_gene: TRBV4-3; CDR3nt: TGCGCCAGCAGCCAAGATGGGGGCGCAAACCGCCCCTACGAGCAGTACTTC; CDR3aa: CASSQDGGANRPYEQYF
d_gene: TRBD2; abundance: few; j_gene: TRBJ2-7; len: 14; v_gene: TRBV6-2/TRBV6-3; CDR3nt: TGTGCCAGCAGTTACGGACTAGCCGACTACGAGCAGTACTTC; CDR3aa: CASSYGLADYEQYF
d_gene: NA; abundance: NA; j_gene: TRBJ1-5; len: 15; v_gene: TRBV20-1; CDR3nt: TGCAGTGCTAGCTCGCAGGGGCGGGGTAATCAGCCCCAGCATTTT; CDR3aa: CSASSQGRGNQPQHF
d_gene: TRBD1; abundance: many; j_gene: TRBJ1-5; len: 14; v_gene: TRBV3-1; CDR3nt: TGTGCCAGCAGCCACGGGACAGGGGAACAGCCCCAGCATTTT; CDR3aa: CASSHGTGEQPQHF
d_gene: TRBD1; abundance: few; j_gene: TRBJ2-1; len: 16; v_gene: TRBV20-1; CDR3nt: TGCAGTGCTAAGCGCCTGGGACAGCCGACACACAATGAGCAGTTCTTC; CDR3aa: CSAKRLGQPTHNEQFF
d_gene: NA; abundance: NA; j_gene: TRBJ2-2; len: 16; v_gene: TRBV28; CDR3nt: TGTGCCAGCAGTTTATGGGCCAGCCCGAACACCGGGGAGCTGTTTTTT; CDR3aa: CASSLWASPNTGELFF
d_gene: TRBD2; abundance: NA; j_gene: TRBJ2-1; len: 15; v_gene: TRBV10-3; CDR3nt: TGTGCCATCGGGGCAGGCAGCGGGAGCAACAATGAGCAGTTCTTC; CDR3aa: CAIGAGSGSNNEQFF
d_gene: NA; abundance: NA; j_gene: TRBJ2-2; len: 16; v_gene: TRBV9; CDR3nt: TGTGCCAGCAGCGCGGGACCCGGAGGGAACACCGGGGAGCTGTTTTTT; CDR3aa: CASSAGPGGNTGELFF
d_gene: NA; abundance: NA; j_gene: TRBJ1-3; len: 13; v_gene: TRBV29-1; CDR3nt: TGCAGCGCCGGATGGGGGATAGGAAACACCATATATTTT; CDR3aa: CSAGWGIGNTIYF
d_gene: NA; abundance: few; j_gene: TRBJ1-5; len: 14; v_gene: TRBV6-1; CDR3nt: TGTGCCAGCAGTTTGGGGGCTAGTAATCAGCCCCAGCATTTT; CDR3aa: CASSLGASNQPQHF
d_gene: TRBD2; abundance: NA; j_gene: TRBJ2-1; len: 17; v_gene: TRBV7-2; CDR3nt: TGTGCCAGCAACAACCGACTAGCGGGGGGTAACCACAATGAGCAGTTCTTC; CDR3aa: CASNNRLAGGNHNEQFF
d_gene: TRBD2; abundance: NA; j_gene: TRBJ2-5; len: 16; v_gene: TRBV9; CDR3nt: TGTGCCAGCAGCGTGACGGGGGGAATGGGAAGAGAGACCCAGTACTTC; CDR3aa: CASSVTGGMGRETQYF
d_gene: NA; abundance: NA; j_gene: TRBJ2-5; len: 18; v_gene: TRBV6-5; CDR3nt: TGTGCCAGCAGTTACTCAGCCCTACAGGGAACGGGATCGGAGACCCAGTACTTC; CDR3aa: CASSYSALQGTGSETQYF
d_gene: NA; abundance: NA; j_gene: TRBJ1-6; len: 12; v_gene: TRBV18; CDR3nt: TGTGCCAGCTCTACAGACGTTTCACCCCTCCACTTT; CDR3aa: CASSTDVSPLHF
d_gene: TRBD2; abundance: NA; j_gene: TRBJ2-7; len: 14; v_gene: TRBV12-3/TRBV12-4; CDR3nt: TGTGCCAGCAGTTCGGGACTAGCAGGGGGCGAGCAGTACTTC; CDR3aa: CASSSGLAGGEQYF